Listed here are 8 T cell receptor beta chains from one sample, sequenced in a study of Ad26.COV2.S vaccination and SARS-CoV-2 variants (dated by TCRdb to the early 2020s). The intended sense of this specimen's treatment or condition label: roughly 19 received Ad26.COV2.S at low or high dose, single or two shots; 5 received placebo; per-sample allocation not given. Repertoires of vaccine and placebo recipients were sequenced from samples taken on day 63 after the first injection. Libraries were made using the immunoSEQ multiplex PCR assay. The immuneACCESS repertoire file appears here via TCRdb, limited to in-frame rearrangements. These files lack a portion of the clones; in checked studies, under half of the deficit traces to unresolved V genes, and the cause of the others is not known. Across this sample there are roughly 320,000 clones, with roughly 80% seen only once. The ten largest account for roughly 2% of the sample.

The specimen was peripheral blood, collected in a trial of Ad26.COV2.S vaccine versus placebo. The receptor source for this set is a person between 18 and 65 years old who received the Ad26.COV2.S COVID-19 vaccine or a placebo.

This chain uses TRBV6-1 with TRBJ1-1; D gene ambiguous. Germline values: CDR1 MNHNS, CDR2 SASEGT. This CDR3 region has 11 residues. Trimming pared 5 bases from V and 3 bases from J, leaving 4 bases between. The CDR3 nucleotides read TGTGCCAGCAGTCAGGACACTGAAGCTTTCTTT. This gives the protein CASSQDTEAFF.

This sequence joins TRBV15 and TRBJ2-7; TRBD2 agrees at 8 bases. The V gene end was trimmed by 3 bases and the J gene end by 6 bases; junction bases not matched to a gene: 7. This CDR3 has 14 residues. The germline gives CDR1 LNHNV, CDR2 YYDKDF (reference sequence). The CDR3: CATSSGRGVSEQYF. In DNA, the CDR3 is TGTGCCACCAGCAGCGGGAGGGGGGTTTCCGAGCAGTACTTC.

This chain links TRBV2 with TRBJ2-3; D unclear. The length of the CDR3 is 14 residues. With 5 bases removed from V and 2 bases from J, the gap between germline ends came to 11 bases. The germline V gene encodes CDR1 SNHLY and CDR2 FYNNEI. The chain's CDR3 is CASSTRGSTDTQYF. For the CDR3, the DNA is TGTGCCAGCAGTACCAGAGGATCCACAGATACGCAGTATTTT.

The CDR3 sequence is CASRKEAVGTGELFF. Here the CDR3 DNA reads TGTGCCAGCAGAAAGGAGGCCGTTGGAACCGGGGAGCTGTTTTTT. V gene TRBV27 combines with J gene TRBJ2-2, with D maybe TRBD2 (5 bases). CDR1 is MNHEY, CDR2 SMNVEV, per germline (reference sequence). V shed 6 bases and J shed 5 bases, with 16 bases lying between them. The CDR3 totals 15 residues.

CDR3 sequence: CASSTDRNTEAFF. The CDR3 DNA reads as TGTGCCAGCAGCACGGACAGGAACACTGAAGCTTTCTTT. V usage is TRBV6-5 and J usage is TRBJ1-1; a possible D gene is TRBD1 (6 bases). V lost 6 bases to trimming and J lost 1 base, with 9 bases between them. The germline gives CDR1 MNHEY, CDR2 SVGAGI. This CDR3 is 13 amino acids long.

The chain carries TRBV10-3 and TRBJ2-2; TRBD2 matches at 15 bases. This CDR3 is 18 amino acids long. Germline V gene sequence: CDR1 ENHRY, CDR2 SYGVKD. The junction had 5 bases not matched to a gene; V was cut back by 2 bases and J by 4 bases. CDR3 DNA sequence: TGTGCCATCAGTGAGGGACTAGCGGGGGGGCCCGGCACCGGGGAGCTGTTTTTT. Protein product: CAISEGLAGGPGTGELFF.

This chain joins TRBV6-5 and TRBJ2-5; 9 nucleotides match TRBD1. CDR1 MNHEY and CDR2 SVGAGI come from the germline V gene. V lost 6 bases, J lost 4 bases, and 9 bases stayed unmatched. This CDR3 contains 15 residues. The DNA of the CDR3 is TGTGCCAGCAGCTCTACCCCGGGACAGGGAGAGACCCAGTACTTC. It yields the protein CASSSTPGQGETQYF.

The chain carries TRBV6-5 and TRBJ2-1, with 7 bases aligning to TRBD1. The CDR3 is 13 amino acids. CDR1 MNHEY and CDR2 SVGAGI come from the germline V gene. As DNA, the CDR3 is TGTGCGAACGCCGGGACAGACTACAATGAGCAGTTCTTC. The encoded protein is CANAGTDYNEQFF.